These 28 T cell receptor beta chains share one sample of origin, sequenced in a study of blood T cells in healthy people across ages (dated by TCRdb to the mid-2010s). Libraries came from 5' RACE. Sequencer: Illumina HiSeq 2500. A second PCR of roughly 7 to 12 cycles was performed with a sample-barcoded 5' primer and a J-beta primer mix. Starting from the raw public reads, TCRdb applied fastp trimming at Q25, assembled clones with MiXCR and retained in-frame beta chains. CDR3 protein duplicates are merged, each entry listing the most common genes and DNA. The sample table records approximately 810,000 distinct CDR3 sequences; under 35% of these occur just once. The ten top clones hold 17% of the sample. Material for sequencing was blood. The receptors were sampled from an elderly woman in good health.

At least ten counts were recorded for this clonotype. The chain has TRBV4-3 and TRBJ2-3; D ambiguous. The CDR3 totals 14 residues. Germline V gene data show CDR1 as LGHNA and CDR2 as YSLEER. V was pared by 0 bases and J by 5 bases, with 9 bases between. The CDR3 DNA is TGCGCCAGCAGCCAAGATACCCCTAGAGATACGCAGTATTTT. Translating gives CASSQDTPRDTQYF.

This clonotype has at least ten counts. The rearrangement uses TRBV6-2 or TRBV6-3 and TRBJ2-7, with TRBD1 as a possible D gene (6 bases). The germline V and J ends were trimmed by 5 bases and 3 bases, with 14 bases remaining between them. From germline, CDR1 is MNHEY and CDR2 SVGEGT. The CDR3 has 14 residues. For the CDR3, the DNA is TGTGCCAGCAGTCGACCTCAGGACAGCTACGAGCAGTACTTC. Residues: CASSRPQDSYEQYF.

This clonotype was counted a few times. Possible read error: a much larger clone is one base away. The genes are TRBV12-3 or TRBV12-4 and TRBJ2-6, with TRBD1 matching over 10 bases. The CDR3 is made up of 17 amino acids. The CDR3 here is CASNGQGVTSGANVRTF. CDR3 nucleotides: TGTGCCAGCAATGGACAGGGGGTAACCTCTGGGGCCAACGTCCGGACTTTC.

The J gene is TRBJ1-2, the V gene TRBV30; D remains ambiguous. The V end lost 2 bases, the J end lost 2 bases, and 15 bases lay between the germline ends. Looked up from germline, CDR1 is GTSNPN and CDR2 is SVGIG (reference sequence). The CDR3 has 15 amino acids. CDR3 bases: TGTGCCTGGAGTAGAGGACGGAGCCCCAACTATGGCTACACCTTC. Translation: CAWSRGRSPNYGYTF.

This clonotype was detected ten times or more. This chain connects TRBV6-5 to TRBJ2-5; the D is unclear. The ends were cut back, 6 bases at V and 4 bases at J, with 12 bases in the middle. The CDR3 runs 13 residues. Germline CDR1 MNHEY, CDR2 SVGAGI. CDR3 sequence (DNA): TGTGCCAGCAGACCTCGTTGGGCAGAGACCCAGTACTTC. This codes for CASRPRWAETQYF.

At least ten counts were recorded for this clonotype. The V and J genes are TRBV3-1 and TRBJ2-3; D is undetermined. CDR3 length: 15 residues. The V and J ends lost 6 bases and 0 bases respectively, with 13 bases between them. Germline CDR1 is LGHDT and CDR2 is YNNKEL (reference sequence). CDR3 residues: CASSSRRSSTDTQYF. The CDR3 DNA sequence: TGTGCCAGCAGTTCAAGACGGTCTAGCACAGATACGCAGTATTTT.

This clonotype was found many times. CDR3 DNA sequence: TGCAGTTCCATCGCAACCAGCACAGATACGCAGTATTTT. As protein: CSSIATSTDTQYF. The chain joins TRBV20-1 to TRBJ2-3; D gene uncertain. CDR1 and CDR2 (germline): DFQATT, SNEGSKA (reference sequence). The CDR3 has 13 residues. The ends were cut back, 8 bases at V and 0 bases at J, with 12 bases in the middle.

This clonotype was found many times. J is TRBJ2-7 and V is TRBV15; 8 nucleotides agree with TRBD1. V shed 3 bases and J 6 bases; nucleotides not matched to a gene: 16. This CDR3 spans 17 amino acids. Germline V CDR1 and CDR2: LNHNV, YYDKDF (reference sequence). CDR3 amino acids: CATSRLQGALYSSEQYF. The CDR3 DNA is TGTGCCACCAGCAGGCTGCAGGGGGCCCTTTATTCGAGCGAGCAGTACTTC.

Worth noting for this clonotype: This may be a read error: a much more frequent sequence differs by one nucleotide. The chain employs TRBV6-1 and TRBJ1-2; D perhaps matches TRBD1 (6 bases). CDR1 MNHNS and CDR2 SASEGT come from the germline V gene. The CDR3 is 17 amino acids. The CDR3 reads CAGRSTDSDGRYYGYTF. As DNA, the CDR3 is TGTGCCGGCAGGTCGACGGACAGCGACGGGAGGTACTATGGCTACACCTTC.

Many counts were recorded for this clonotype. V gene TRBV6-2 or TRBV6-3 combines with J gene TRBJ1-2; possibly TRBD1 for D (5 bases). Germline CDR1 MNHEY, CDR2 SVGEGT. The CDR3 is 14 residues long. The V end was cut by 6 bases, the J end by 8 bases, with 19 bases between. CDR3 nucleotide sequence: TGTGCCAGCAGACCTGACCGGGACTCGAGGGGCTACACCTTC. Protein: CASRPDRDSRGYTF.

In the case of this clonotype: Since a much larger clone is just one base distant, this may be a read error. The chain joins TRBV5-5 to TRBJ2-4; the D gene could be TRBD1 or TRBD2 (6 bases each). There are 14 residues in the CDR3. Germline V lookup: CDR1 SGHKS, CDR2 YYEKEE (reference sequence). In DNA form, the CDR3 reads TGTGCCAGCGGCTTGGGCCCCGGGGGCTCTGGGCAGTACTTC. Residues: CASGLGPGGSGQYF.

This clonotype was picked up many times. This chain uses TRBV15 with TRBJ2-1, with unresolved D. Trimming left V 1 base short and J 0 bases short, with 13 bases between. The CDR3 is 17 residues long. Germline assignment: CDR1 LNHNV and CDR2 YYDKDF (reference sequence). CDR3 amino acids: CATSRGGWRLSYNEQFF. DNA for the CDR3: TGTGCCACCAGCAGAGGTGGTTGGCGCCTCTCCTACAATGAGCAGTTCTTC.

On this clonotype itself: This may stem from a read error, because a much larger clone lies one nucleotide away. The gene calls are TRBV7-6 and TRBJ2-7; TRBD1 matches 7 bases. The CDR3 is 14 residues long. Germline V gives CDR1 SGHVS, CDR2 FNYEAQ. CDR3: CANSPETGVHEQYF. Here the CDR3 DNA reads TGTGCCAACAGCCCCGAAACAGGGGTCCACGAGCAGTACTTC.

This clonotype was detected many times. The V gene is TRBV7-2, the J gene TRBJ1-2, with D perhaps matching TRBD1 (5 bases). Germline V lookup: CDR1 SGHTA, CDR2 FQGNSA. V lost 1 base to trimming and J lost 2 bases, with 8 bases between them. The CDR3 is 14 amino acids. The CDR3 here is CASSLGPGNYGYTF. CDR3 DNA sequence: TGTGCCAGCAGCTTAGGTCCAGGGAACTATGGCTACACCTTC. The variable domain in full, with the rest retrieved from reference TRBV7-2 and TRBJ1-2, is GAGVSQSPSNKVTEKGKDVELRCDPISGHTALYWYRQSLGQGLEFLIYFQGNSAPDKSGLPSDRFSAERTGGSVSTLTIQRTQQEDSAVYLCASSLGPGNYGYTFGSGTRLTVV.

Comments on this clonotype: A much larger clone lies one base from this, so it may be a read error. The V call is TRBV10-3, the J call TRBJ1-5; TRBD1 aligns across 11 bases. CDR1 and CDR2 from the germline V gene are ENHRY and SYGVKD. V trimming: 4 bases; J trimming: 5 bases; junction bases outside the gene matches: 7. The CDR3 runs 16 residues. The CDR3 nucleotides read TGTGCCATCAGTGGTGGACAGGGGGCCCCAGATCAGCCCCAGCATTTT. Translating gives CAISGGQGAPDQPQHF.

This clonotype has a count of ten or more. J is TRBJ1-4 and V is TRBV7-2; D perhaps matches TRBD1 (5 bases). Per germline, CDR1 SGHTA and CDR2 FQGNSA. The V end was cut by 4 bases, the J end by 6 bases, with 12 bases between. The CDR3 consists of 14 residues. The CDR3 DNA reads TGTGCCAGCAGCTCATCGGGACCTTATGAAAAACTGTTTTTT. Translation: CASSSSGPYEKLFF.

A remark on this clonotype: A much larger clone sits a single nucleotide away, making a read error possible. The chain recombines TRBV21-1 with TRBJ2-4; the D call in the table, TRBD1, was not verified against the DNA. TRBV21-1 is shown as a pseudogene. The CDR3 covers 17 residues. CDR3: CACSASRDSVAKNIQYF. The CDR3 region has the DNA TGTGCCTGCAGCGCTTCTCGGGACAGTGTAGCCAAAAACATTCAGTACTTC.

This clonotype was detected a few times. This clone may be a read error of a much larger clone one base away. V and J are TRBV9 and TRBJ2-1; D may be TRBD2 (6 bases). The last part of the DNA fits TRBJ2-7 better; the J call may be wrong. Germline V gene sequence: CDR1 SGDLS, CDR2 YYNGEE. CDR3 length equals 15 residues. CDR3 loop: CASSAAGSSYNEQYF. The CDR3 nucleotides are TGTGCCAGCAGCGCGGCGGGGAGCTCCTACAATGAGCAGTACTTC.

This clonotype has more than one count but fewer than ten. With a much larger clone just one base away, this may be a read error. The rearrangement joins TRBV7-8 to TRBJ2-7, with 14 bases identical to TRBD2. The DNA end lines up better with TRBJ2-5; the J call may be wrong. Germline V gene data show CDR1 as SGHVS and CDR2 as FQNEAQ. This CDR3 spans 18 amino acids. DNA for the CDR3: TGTGCCAGCAGCCTCGGACTAGCGGGGGGCTCGCCGGGGGAGACCCAGTACTTC. It is translated as CASSLGLAGGSPGETQYF.

The chain has TRBV18 and TRBJ2-7; TRBD2 aligns across 7 bases. Germline trimming cut 4 bases from V and 1 base from J; bases unmatched to any gene: 7. This CDR3 comprises 15 residues. In germline, CDR1 is KGHSH, CDR2 LQKENI. CDR3 region: CASSLYSGGSYEQYF. DNA for the CDR3: TGTGCCAGCTCACTCTACTCGGGGGGTTCCTACGAGCAGTACTTC.

This clonotype was recorded at least ten times. The V call is TRBV7-9, the J call TRBJ2-5; 7 bases align to TRBD1. V lost 5 bases and J lost 3; bases outside the gene matches: 9. Germline V lookup: CDR1 SEHNR, CDR2 FQNEAQ (reference sequence). This CDR3 comprises 15 residues. The CDR3 sequence is CASSPQGQIKETQYF. Here the CDR3 DNA reads TGTGCCAGCAGCCCCCAGGGACAGATAAAAGAGACCCAGTACTTC.

This clonotype was seen only a few times. This chain joins TRBV3-1 and TRBJ1-2, with 8 nucleotides matching TRBD1. Germline V gives CDR1 LGHDT, CDR2 YNNKEL (reference sequence). V trimming: 1 base; J trimming: 8 bases; junction bases outside the gene matches: 3. This CDR3 spans 13 amino acids. CDR3 sequence: CASSQAGGMGYTF. The CDR3 DNA follows: TGTGCCAGCAGCCAAGCAGGGGGCATGGGCTACACCTTC.

The table lists this clonotype with many counts. The chain employs TRBV7-2 and TRBJ2-3; 7 bases map to TRBD2. This CDR3 comprises 17 residues. Per the germline V gene, CDR1 is SGHTA and CDR2 is FQGNSA. The trim removed 2 bases at V and 1 base at J, leaving 9 bases unmatched. The CDR3 DNA follows: TGTGCCAGCAGCTTACAACGCGGGGGATTACGCACAGATACGCAGTATTTT. This gives the protein CASSLQRGGLRTDTQYF.

Concerning this clonotype: This may come from a read error, since a much larger clone is one base off. The chain has TRBV5-1 and TRBJ1-5; perhaps TRBD1 as D (6 bases). CDR3 size: 18 residues. Germline CDR1 SGHRS, CDR2 YFSETQ. CDR3 loop: CACSLEGVAGDSNQPQHF. For the CDR3, the DNA is TGCGCCTGCAGCTTGGAGGGGGTGGCAGGAGATAGCAATCAGCCCCAGCATTTT.

This clonotype showed up many times. The CDR3 region has the DNA TGTGCCAGCAGCCCGGAGTTGAGGGAGCTGTTTTTT. Its translation: CASSPELRELFF. The V call is TRBV6-6, the J call TRBJ2-2; the D is unclear. The CDR3 covers 12 residues. The ends were cut back, 6 bases at V and 9 bases at J, with 11 bases in the middle. Germline V gene data show CDR1 as MNHNY and CDR2 as SVGAGI (reference sequence).

The V call is TRBV6-6, the J call TRBJ2-5; D may be TRBD1 or TRBD2 (6 bases each). Germline CDR1 reads MNHNY; CDR2 reads SVGAGI (reference sequence). Trimming stripped 8 bases from V and 11 bases from J, with 24 bases between. The CDR3 spans 14 residues. CDR3 amino acids: CASALGGQSHEQYF. As DNA, the CDR3 is TGTGCCAGCGCATTGGGGGGCCAGTCCCATGAGCAGTACTTC.

There are many counts of this clonotype. The rearrangement joins TRBV2 to TRBJ2-3, with a tentative D call TRBD2 (7 bases). The CDR3 consists of 14 residues. The V end lost 10 bases, the J end lost 0 bases, and 14 bases lay between the germline ends. Germline lookup yields CDR1 SNHLY and CDR2 FYNNEI. CDR3 region: CATQGGGSTDTQYF. In nucleotides, the CDR3 is TGTGCCACCCAGGGAGGGGGAAGCACAGATACGCAGTATTTT. Based on the CDR3 plus reference TRBV2 and TRBJ2-3, the full variable domain is EPEVTQTPSHQVTQMGQEVILRCVPISNHLYFYWYRQILGQKVEFLVSFYNNEISEKSEIFDDQFSVERPDGSNFTLKIRSTKLEDSAMYFCATQGGGSTDTQYFGPGTRLTVL.

The chain employs TRBV6-6 and TRBJ2-6; D is perhaps TRBD1 or TRBD2 (5 bases each). Between the trimmed V and J ends, which lost 6 bases and 1 base, there was a span of 16 bases. The CDR3 runs 17 residues. CDR1 is MNHNY and CDR2 is SVGAGI in the germline V gene (reference sequence). The CDR3 DNA follows: TGTGCCAGCAGCACCGGGACGTGGATGTCTGGGGCCAACGTCCTGACTTTC. This gives the protein CASSTGTWMSGANVLTF.